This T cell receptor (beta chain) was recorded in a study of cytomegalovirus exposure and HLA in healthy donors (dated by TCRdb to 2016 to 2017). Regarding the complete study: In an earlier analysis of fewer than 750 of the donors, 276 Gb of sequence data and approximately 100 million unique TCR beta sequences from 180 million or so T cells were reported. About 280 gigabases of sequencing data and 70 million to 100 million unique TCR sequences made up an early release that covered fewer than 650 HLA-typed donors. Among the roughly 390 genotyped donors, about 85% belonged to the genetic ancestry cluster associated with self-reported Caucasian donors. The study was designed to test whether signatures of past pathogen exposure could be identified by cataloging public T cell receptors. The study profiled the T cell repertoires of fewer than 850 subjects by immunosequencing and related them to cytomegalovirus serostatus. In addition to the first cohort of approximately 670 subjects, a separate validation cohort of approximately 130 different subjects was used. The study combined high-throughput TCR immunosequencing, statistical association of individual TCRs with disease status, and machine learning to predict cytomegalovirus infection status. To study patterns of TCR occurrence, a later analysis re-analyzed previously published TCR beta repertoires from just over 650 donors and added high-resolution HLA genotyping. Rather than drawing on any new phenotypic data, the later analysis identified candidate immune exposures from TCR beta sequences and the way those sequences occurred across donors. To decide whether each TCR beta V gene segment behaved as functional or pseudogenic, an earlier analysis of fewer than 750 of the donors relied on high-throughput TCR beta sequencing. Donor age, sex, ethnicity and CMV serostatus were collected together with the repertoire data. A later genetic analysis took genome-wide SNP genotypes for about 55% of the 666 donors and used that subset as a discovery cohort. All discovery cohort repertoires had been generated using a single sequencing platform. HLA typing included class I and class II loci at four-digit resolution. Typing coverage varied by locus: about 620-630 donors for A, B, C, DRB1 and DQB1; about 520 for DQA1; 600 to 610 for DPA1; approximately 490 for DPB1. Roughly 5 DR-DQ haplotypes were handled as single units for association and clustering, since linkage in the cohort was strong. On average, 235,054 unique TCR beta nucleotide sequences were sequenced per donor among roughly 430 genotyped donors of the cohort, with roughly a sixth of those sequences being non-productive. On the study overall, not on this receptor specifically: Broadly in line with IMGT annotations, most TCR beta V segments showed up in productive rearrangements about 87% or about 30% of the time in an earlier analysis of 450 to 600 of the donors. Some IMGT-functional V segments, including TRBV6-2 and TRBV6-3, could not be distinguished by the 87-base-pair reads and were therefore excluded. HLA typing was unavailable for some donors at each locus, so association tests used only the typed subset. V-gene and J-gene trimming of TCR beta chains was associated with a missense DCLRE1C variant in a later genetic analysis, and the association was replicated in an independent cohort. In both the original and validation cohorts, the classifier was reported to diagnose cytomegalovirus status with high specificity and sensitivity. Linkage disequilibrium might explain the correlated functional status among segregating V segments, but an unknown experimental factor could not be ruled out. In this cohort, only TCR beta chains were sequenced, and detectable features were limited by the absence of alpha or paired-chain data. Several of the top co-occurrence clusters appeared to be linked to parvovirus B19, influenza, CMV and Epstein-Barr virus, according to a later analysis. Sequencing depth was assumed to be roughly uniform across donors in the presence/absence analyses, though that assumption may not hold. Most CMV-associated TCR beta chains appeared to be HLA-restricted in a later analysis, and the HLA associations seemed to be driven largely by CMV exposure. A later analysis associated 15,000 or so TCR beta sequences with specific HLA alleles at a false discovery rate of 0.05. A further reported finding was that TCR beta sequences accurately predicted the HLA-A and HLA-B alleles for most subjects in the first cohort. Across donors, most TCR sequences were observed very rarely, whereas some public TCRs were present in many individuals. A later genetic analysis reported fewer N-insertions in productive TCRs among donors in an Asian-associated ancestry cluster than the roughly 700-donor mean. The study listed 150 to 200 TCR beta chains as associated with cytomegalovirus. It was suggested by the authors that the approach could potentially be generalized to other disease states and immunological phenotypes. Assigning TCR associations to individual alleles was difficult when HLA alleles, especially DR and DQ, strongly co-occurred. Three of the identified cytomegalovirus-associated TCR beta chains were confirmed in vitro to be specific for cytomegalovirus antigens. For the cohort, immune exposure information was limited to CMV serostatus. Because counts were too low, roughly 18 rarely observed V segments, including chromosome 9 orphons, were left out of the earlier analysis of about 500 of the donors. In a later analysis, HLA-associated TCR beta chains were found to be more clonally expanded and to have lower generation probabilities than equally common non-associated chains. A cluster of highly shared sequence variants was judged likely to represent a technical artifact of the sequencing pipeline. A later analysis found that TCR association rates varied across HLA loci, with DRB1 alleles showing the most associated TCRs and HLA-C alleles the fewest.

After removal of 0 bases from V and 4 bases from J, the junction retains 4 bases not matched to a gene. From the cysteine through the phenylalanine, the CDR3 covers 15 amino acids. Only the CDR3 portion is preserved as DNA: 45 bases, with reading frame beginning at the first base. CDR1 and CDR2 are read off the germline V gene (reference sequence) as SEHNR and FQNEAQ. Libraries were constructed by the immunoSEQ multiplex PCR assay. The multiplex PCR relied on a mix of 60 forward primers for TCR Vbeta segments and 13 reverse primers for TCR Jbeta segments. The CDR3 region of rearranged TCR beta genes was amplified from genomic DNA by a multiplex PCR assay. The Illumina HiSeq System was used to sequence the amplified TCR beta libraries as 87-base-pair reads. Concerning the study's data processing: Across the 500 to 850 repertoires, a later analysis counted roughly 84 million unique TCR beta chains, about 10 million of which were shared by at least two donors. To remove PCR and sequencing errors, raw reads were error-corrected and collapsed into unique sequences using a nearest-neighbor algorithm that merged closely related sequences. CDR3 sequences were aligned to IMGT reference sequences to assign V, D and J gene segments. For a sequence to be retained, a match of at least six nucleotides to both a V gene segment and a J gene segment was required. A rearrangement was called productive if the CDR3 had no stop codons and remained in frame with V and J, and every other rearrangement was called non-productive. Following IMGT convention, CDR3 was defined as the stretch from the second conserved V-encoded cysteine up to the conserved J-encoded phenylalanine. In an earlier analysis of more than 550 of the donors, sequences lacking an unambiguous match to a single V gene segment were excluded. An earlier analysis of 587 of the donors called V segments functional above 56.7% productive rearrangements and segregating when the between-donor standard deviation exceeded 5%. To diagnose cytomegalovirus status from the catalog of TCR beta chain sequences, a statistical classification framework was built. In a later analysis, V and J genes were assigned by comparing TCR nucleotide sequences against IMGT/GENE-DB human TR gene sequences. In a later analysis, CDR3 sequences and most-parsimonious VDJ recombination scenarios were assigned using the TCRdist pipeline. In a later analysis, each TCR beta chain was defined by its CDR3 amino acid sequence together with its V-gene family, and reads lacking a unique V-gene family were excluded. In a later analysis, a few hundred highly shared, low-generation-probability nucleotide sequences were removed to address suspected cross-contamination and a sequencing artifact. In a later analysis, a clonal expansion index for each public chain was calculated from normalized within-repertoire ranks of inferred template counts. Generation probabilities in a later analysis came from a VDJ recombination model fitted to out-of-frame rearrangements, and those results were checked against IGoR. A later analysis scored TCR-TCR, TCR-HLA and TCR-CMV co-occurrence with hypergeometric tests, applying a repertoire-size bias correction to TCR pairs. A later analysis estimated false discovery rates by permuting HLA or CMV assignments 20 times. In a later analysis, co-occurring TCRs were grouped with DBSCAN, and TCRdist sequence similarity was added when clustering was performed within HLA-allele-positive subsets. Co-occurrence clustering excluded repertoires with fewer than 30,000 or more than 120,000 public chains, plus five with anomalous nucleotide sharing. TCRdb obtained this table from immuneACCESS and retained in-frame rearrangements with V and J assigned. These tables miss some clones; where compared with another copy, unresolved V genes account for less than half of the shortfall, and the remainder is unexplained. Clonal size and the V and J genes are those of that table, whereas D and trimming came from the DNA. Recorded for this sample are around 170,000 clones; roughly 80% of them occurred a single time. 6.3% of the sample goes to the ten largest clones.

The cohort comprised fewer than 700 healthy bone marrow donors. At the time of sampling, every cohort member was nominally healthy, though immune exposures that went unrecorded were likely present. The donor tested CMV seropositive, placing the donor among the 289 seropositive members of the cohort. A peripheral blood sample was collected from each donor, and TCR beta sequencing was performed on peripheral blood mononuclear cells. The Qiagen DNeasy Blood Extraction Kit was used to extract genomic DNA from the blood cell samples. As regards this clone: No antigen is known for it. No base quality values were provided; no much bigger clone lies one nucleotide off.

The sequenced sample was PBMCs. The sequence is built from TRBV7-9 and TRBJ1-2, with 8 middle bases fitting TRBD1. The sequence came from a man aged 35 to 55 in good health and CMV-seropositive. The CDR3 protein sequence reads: CASSLAVGQGYGYTF. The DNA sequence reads TGTGCCAGCAGCTTAGCGGTCGGACAGGGCTATGGCTACACCTTC.